What follows are 12 T cell receptor beta chains derived from one specimen sequenced in a study of blood T cell repertoires in COVID-19. Profiling relied on immunoSEQ multiplex PCR, and the TCRdb table lists in-frame clones only, not all of them. The sample comprises 150,000 to 200,000 clones, more than 70% of which are singletons, and approximately 4.5% rests with the top ten. The sample was peripheral blood. All receptors come from a human donor in a cohort sampled during active COVID-19.

The V call is TRBV4-2, the J call TRBJ2-7, with 8 bases that match TRBD2. Looked up from germline, CDR1 is LGHNA and CDR2 is YNFKEQ. V was pared by 0 bases and J by 2 bases, with 3 bases of the junction left unmatched. The CDR3 is 15 residues long. The CDR3 protein is CASSQDNSGTYEQYF. The DNA for the CDR3 is TGTGCCAGCAGCCAAGATAATAGCGGGACCTACGAGCAGTACTTC.

The CDR3 is CASSLDWISRGGVVTEAFF. The CDR3 DNA sequence: TGTGCCAGCAGCTTGGATTGGATTTCTAGAGGGGGGGTTGTCACTGAAGCTTTCTTT. The rearrangement links TRBV5-6 to TRBJ1-1; tentatively, D is TRBD1 (6 bases). Germline assignment: CDR1 SGHDT and CDR2 YYEEEE. The CDR3 consists of 19 residues. V dropped 0 bases and J dropped 4 bases, with 25 bases sitting between them.

The chain couples TRBV10-3 to TRBJ2-7; TRBD1 might be the D (6 bases). Trimming shortened V by 4 bases and J by 5 bases, and 9 bases separated the two germline ends. Germline CDR1 reads ENHRY; CDR2 reads SYGVKD. The CDR3 runs to 12 residues. CDR3 in amino acids: CAISAGDHEQYF. CDR3 nucleotide sequence: TGTGCCATCAGTGCAGGGGATCACGAGCAGTACTTC.

This chain joins TRBV30 and TRBJ1-5; D remains unclear. The CDR3 sequence is 14 residues long. Germline values: CDR1 GTSNPN, CDR2 SVGIG (reference sequence). Between the trimmed V and J ends, which lost 3 bases and 7 bases, there was a span of 16 bases. In DNA form, the CDR3 reads TGTGCCTGGAGCGTAAGCGGTCGCGGGCAGCCCCAGCATTTT. Its protein product is CAWSVSGRGQPQHF.

The V gene is TRBV18, the J gene TRBJ2-7, with TRBD1 identical over 7 bases. The CDR3 is 16 amino acids. Germline assignment: CDR1 KGHSH and CDR2 LQKENI. With V trimmed by 1 base and J by 2 bases, 8 bases remained unmatched. The CDR3 nucleotides are TGTGCCAGCTCACCACGAACCCAGACAGGGACCTACGAGCAGTACTTC. It translates to CASSPRTQTGTYEQYF. The entire variable domain, with the rest obtained from reference TRBV18 and TRBJ2-7, is as follows: NAGVMQNPRHLVRRRGQEARLRCSPMKGHSHVYWYRQLPEEGLKFMVYLQKENIIDESGMPKERFSAEFPKEGPSILRIQQVVRGDSAAYFCASSPRTQTGTYEQYFGPGTRLTVT.

This clone was recorded only once. The chain joins TRBV23-1 to TRBJ1-2, with D possibly matching TRBD1 (5 bases). TRBV23-1 is an ORF, with its function uncertain. The V and J ends lost 0 bases and 4 bases respectively, with 6 bases between them. This CDR3 has 13 residues. CDR3 loop: CASSQSGLYGYTF. The CDR3, as DNA: TGCGCCAGCAGTCAATCGGGACTCTATGGCTACACCTTC.

This chain joins TRBV10-1 and TRBJ2-5; 11 bases fit TRBD1. Germline V lookup: CDR1 WNHNN, CDR2 SYGVQD (reference sequence). V trimming: 6 bases; J trimming: 6 bases; junction bases outside the gene matches: 12. This CDR3 spans 16 amino acids. The CDR3 DNA follows: TGCGCCAGCAGCCCTCCGGGGACAGGGGGGACAAAGACCCAGTACTTC. This gives the protein CASSPPGTGGTKTQYF.

V usage is TRBV25-1 and J usage is TRBJ2-2; 10 bases agree with TRBD1. This CDR3 has 18 residues. J was trimmed by 0 bases and V by 6 bases; bases with no gene match: 10. The V gene's germline CDR1 is MGHDK and CDR2 SYGVNS. CDR3: CASRGQGRRGTNTGELFF. For the CDR3, the DNA is TGTGCCAGCAGGGGACAGGGGCGACGTGGCACGAACACCGGGGAGCTGTTTTTT.

CDR3 region: CASRKGTGSEKLFF. CDR3 bases: TGTGCCAGCAGAAAAGGGACAGGGAGTGAAAAACTGTTTTTT. V and J are TRBV2 and TRBJ1-4; 9 bases are a match to TRBD1. The CDR3 covers 14 residues. Trimming took 6 bases from V and 7 from J; bases not matched to a gene: 6. The V gene's germline CDR1 is SNHLY and CDR2 FYNNEI.

The CDR3 coding sequence is TGTGCCAGCAGCTCCCGGGGGGGTGAAAACTATGGCTACACCTTC. Translating it yields CASSSRGGENYGYTF. V and J are TRBV7-2 and TRBJ1-2; D may be TRBD1 (5 bases). Looked up from germline, CDR1 is SGHTA and CDR2 is FQGNSA. V lost 4 bases to trimming and J lost 2 bases, with 14 bases between them. This CDR3 contains 15 residues. The full variable domain, its missing parts supplied by reference TRBV7-2 and TRBJ1-2, is GAGVSQSPSNKVTEKGKDVELRCDPISGHTALYWYRQSLGQGLEFLIYFQGNSAPDKSGLPSDRFSAERTGGSVSTLTIQRTQQEDSAVYLCASSSRGGENYGYTFGSGTRLTVV.

The chain uses TRBV29-1 and TRBJ1-1; a weak D match, TRBD1 (5 bases). Per the germline V gene, CDR1 is SQVTM and CDR2 is ANQGSEA. Trimming took off 4 bases at V and 7 bases at J, with 19 bases between the two ends. The CDR3 consists of 14 residues. CDR3 nucleotide sequence: TGCAGCGTTGGGCTGGGGGGAGCCCGTGGTGAAGCTTTCTTT. Translated, it gives CSVGLGGARGEAFF.

This chain uses TRBV23-1 with TRBJ1-6; D uncertain. Being an ORF, TRBV23-1 has a function that is uncertain. The V end was cut by 3 bases, the J end by 5 bases, with 14 bases between. This CDR3 region has 16 residues. CDR3 in DNA: TGCGCCAGCAGTCATTACGAGGGTGGGCATAATTCACCCCTCCACTTT. Translated: CASSHYEGGHNSPLHF.